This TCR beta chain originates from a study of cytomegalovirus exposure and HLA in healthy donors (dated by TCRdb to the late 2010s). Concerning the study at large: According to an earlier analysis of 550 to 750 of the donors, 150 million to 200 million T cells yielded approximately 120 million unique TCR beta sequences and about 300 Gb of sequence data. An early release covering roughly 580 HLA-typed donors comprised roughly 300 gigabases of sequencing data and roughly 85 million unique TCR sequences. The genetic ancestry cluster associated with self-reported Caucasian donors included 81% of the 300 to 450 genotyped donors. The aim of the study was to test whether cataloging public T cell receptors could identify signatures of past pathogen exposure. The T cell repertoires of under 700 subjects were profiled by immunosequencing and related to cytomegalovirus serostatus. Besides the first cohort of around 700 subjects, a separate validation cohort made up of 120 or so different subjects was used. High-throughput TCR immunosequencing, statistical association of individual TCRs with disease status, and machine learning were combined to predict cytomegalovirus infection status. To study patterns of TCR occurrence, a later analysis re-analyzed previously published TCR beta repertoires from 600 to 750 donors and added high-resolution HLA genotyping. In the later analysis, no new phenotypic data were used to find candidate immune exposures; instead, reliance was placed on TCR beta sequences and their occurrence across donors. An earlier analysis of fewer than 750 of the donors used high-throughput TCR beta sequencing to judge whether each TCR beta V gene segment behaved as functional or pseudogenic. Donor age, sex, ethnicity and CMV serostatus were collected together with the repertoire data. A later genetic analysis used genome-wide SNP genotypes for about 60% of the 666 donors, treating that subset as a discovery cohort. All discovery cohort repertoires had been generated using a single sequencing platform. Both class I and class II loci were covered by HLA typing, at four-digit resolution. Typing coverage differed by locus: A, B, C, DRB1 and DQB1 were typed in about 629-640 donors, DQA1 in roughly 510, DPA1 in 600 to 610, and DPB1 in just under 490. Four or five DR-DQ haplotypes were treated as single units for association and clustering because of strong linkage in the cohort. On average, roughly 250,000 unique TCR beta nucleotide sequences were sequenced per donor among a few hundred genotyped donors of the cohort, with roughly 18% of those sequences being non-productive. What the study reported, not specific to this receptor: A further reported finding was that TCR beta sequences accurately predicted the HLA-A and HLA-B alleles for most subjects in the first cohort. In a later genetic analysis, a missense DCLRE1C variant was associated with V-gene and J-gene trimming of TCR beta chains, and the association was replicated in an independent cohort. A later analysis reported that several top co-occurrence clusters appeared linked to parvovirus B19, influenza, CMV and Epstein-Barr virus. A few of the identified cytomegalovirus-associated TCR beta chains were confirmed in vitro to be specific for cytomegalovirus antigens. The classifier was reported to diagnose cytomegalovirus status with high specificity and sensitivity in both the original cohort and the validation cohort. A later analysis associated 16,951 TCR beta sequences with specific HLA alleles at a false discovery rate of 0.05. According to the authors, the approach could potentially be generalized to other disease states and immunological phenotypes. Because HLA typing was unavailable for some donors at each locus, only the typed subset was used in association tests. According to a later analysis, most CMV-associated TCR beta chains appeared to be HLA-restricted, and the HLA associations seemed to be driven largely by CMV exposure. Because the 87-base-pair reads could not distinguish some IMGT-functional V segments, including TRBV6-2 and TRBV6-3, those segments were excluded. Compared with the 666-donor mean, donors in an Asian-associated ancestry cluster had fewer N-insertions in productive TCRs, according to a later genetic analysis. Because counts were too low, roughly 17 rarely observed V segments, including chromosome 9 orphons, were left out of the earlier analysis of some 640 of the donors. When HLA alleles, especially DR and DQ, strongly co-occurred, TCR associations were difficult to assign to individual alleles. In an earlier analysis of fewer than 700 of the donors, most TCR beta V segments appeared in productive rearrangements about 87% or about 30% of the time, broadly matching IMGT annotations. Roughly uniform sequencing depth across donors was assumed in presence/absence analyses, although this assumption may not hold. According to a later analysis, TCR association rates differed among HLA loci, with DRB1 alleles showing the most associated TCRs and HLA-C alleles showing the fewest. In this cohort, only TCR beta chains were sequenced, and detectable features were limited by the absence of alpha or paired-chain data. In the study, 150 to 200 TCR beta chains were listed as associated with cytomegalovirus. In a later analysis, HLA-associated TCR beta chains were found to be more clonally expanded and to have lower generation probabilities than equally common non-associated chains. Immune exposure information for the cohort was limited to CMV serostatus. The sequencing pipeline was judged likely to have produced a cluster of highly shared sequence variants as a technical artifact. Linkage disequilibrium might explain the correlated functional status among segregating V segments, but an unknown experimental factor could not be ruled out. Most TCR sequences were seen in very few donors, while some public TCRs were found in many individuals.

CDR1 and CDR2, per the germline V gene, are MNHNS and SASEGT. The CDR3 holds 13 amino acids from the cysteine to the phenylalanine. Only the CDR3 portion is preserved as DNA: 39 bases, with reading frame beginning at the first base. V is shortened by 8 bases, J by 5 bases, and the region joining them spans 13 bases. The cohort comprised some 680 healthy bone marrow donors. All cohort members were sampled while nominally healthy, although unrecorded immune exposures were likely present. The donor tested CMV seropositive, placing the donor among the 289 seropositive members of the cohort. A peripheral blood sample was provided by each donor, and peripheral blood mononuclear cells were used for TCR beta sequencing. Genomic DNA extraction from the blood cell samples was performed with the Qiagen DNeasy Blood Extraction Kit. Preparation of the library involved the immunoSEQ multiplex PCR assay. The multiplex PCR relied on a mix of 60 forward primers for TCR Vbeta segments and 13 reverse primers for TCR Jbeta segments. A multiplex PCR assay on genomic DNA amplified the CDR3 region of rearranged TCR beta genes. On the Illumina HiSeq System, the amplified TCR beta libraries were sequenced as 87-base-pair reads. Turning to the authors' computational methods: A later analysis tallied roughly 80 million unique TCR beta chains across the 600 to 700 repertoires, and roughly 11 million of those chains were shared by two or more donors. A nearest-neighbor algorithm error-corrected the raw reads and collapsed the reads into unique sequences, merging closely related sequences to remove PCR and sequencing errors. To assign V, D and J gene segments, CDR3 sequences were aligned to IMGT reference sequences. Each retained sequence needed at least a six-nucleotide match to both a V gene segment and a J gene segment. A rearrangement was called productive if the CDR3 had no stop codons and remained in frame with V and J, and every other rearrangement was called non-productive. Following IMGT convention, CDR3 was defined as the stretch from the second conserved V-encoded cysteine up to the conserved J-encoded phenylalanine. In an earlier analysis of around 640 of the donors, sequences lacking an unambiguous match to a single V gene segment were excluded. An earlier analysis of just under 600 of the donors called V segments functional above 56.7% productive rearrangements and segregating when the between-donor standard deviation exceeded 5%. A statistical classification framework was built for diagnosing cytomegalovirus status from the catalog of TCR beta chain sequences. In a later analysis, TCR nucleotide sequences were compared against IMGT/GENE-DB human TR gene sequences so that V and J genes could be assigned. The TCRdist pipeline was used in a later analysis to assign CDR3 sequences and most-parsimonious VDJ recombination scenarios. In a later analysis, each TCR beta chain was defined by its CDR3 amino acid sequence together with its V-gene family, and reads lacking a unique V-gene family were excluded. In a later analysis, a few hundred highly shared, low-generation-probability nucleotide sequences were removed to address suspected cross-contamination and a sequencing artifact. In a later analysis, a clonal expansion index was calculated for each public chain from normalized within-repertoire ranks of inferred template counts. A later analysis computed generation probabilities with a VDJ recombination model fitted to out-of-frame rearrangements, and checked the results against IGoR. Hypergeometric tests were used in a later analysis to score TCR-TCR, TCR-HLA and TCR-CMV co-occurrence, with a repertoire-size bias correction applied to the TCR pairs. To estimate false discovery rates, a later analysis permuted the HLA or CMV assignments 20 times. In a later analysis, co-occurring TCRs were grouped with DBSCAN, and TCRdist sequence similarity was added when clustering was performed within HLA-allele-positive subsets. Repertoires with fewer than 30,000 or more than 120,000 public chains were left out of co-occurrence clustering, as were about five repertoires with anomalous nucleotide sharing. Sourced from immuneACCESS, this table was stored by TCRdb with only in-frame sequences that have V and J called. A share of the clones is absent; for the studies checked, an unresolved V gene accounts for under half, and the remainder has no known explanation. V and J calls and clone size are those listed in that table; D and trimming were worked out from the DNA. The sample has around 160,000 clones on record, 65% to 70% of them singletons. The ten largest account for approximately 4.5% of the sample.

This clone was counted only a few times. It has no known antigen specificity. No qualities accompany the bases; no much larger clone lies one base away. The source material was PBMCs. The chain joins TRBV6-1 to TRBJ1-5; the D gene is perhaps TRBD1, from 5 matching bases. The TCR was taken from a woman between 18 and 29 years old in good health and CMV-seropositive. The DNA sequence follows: TGTGCCAGCTTGGGGCAGGATTATCAGCCCCAGCATTTT. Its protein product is CASLGQDYQPQHF.